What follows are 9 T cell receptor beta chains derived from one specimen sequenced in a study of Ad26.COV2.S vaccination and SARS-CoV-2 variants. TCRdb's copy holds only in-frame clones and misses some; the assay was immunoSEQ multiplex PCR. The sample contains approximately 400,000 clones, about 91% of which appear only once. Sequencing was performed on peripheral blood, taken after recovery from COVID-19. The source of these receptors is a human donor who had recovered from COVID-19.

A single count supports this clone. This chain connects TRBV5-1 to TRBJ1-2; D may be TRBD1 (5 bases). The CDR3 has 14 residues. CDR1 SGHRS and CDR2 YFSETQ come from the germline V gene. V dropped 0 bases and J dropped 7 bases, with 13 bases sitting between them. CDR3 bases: TGCGCCAGCAGCTTGGATGGCAGGGAGACTGGCTACACCTTC. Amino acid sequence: CASSLDGRETGYTF.

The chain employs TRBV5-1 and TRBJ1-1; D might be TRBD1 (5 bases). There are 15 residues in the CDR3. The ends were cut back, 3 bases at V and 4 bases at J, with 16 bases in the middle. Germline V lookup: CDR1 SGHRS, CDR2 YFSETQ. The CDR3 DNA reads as TGCGCCAGCAGCTCGGGGACGATGGTCGTCACTGAAGCTTTCTTT. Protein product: CASSSGTMVVTEAFF.

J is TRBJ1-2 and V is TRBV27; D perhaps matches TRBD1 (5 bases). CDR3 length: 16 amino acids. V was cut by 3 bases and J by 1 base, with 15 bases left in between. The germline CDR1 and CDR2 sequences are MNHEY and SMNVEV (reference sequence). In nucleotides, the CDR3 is TGTGCCAGCAGTTTTTTAGTAACAGGACTTAACTATGGCTACACCTTC. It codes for CASSFLVTGLNYGYTF.

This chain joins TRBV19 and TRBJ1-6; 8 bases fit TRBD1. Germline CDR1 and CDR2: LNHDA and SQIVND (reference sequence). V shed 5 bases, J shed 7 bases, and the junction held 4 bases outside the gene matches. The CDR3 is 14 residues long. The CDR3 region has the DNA TGTGCCAGTAGTCACCGACAGGGGAATTCACCCCTCCACTTT. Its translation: CASSHRQGNSPLHF.

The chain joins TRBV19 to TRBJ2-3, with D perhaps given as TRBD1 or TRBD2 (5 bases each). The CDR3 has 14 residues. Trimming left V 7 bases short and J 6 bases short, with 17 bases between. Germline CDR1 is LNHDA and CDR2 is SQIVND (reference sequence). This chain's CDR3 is CASTRDPRGDTQYF. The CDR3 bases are TGTGCCAGTACCCGGGACCCCCGAGGGGATACGCAGTATTTT.

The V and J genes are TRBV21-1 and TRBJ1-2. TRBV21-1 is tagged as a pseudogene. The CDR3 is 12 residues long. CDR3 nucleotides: TGTGCCAGCAGCGGCCGGACGGATGGCTACACCTTC. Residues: CASSGRTDGYTF.

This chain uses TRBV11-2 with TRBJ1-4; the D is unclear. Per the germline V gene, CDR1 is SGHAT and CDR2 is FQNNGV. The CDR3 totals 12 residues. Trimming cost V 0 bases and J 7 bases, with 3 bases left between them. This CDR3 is CASSLDSEKLFF. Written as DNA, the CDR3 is TGTGCCAGCAGCTTAGATAGTGAAAAACTGTTTTTT.

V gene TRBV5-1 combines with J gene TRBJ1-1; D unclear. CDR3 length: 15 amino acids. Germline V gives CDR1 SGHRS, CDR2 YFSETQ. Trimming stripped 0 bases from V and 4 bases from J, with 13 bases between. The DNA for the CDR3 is TGCGCCAGCAGCTTGGCTAGGGCGACGACCACTGAAGCTTTCTTT. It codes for CASSLARATTTEAFF.

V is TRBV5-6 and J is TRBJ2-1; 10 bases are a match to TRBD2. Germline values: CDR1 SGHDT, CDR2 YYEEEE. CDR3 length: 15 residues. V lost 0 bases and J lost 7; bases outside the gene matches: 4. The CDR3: CASSLVSGGINEQFF. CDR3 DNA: TGTGCCAGCAGCTTGGTTAGCGGGGGGATAAATGAGCAGTTCTTC.